Sequencing of this T cell receptor (beta chain) was carried out in a study of CD8 T cells in ankylosing spondylitis. This clonotype was detected only a few times. Its matching antigen is unknown. Construction of TCR beta libraries was performed using quantitative 5'-RACE with molecular barcodes. TCRdb reanalysed the 5' RACE reads using MiXCR and keeps one entry per CDR3 protein. The sample lists about 800,000 distinct CDR3 sequences; roughly 10% were seen once. Notes on the study in general: A number of the motif variants had already been described in reactive arthritis synovial fluid and blood. A TCR beta motif of several highly homologous variants seemed to mark ankylosing spondylitis blood.

The junction had 7 bases not matched to a gene; V was cut back by 7 bases and J by 9 bases. Germline values: CDR1 MNHEY, CDR2 SVGEGT. CDR3 length: 13 amino acids. The sequence derives from a male donor with ankylosing spondylitis. What was sequenced was blood, either unsorted or a sorted T cell fraction (not recorded which). This chain links TRBV6-2 or TRBV6-3 with TRBJ2-1, with 9 bases fitting TRBD2. CDR3 sequence reads: CASNLYSGSEQFF. The CDR3 bases are TGTGCCAGCAACCTGTATAGCGGGAGTGAGCAGTTCTTC.